Listed below are T cell receptor beta chains from one sample, sequenced in a study of cytomegalovirus exposure and HLA in healthy donors. Data came from immunoSEQ multiplex PCR; TCRdb stores just in-frame clones and leaves some out. The table lists 180,000 or so clones, about three quarters of them singletons. Sequencing used PBMCs. The receptors here all came from a man in his fifties or sixties in good health and CMV-seropositive. Both conserved end residues are part of each CDR3. Each record gives: V gene, clone size, CDR3 length, D gene, J gene, CDR3 protein, CDR3 DNA. The D gene is left open where the match is weak. Not every row has a clone size; where given, it reads once, few, many or a size class.

TRBV7-9,once,16,TRBD1,TRBJ1-4,CSSSEIPGQLNEKLFF,TGTTCCAGCAGCGAGATCCCGGGACAGCTTAATGAAAAACTGTTTTTT
TRBV11-2,NA,12,NA,TRBJ2-2,CASSLGSWELFF,TGTGCCAGCAGCTTAGGTTCGTGGGAGCTGTTTTTT
TRBV28,NA,15,TRBD1,TRBJ2-4,CASSGTQGVRDIQYF,TGTGCCAGCAGTGGAACTCAGGGGGTGAGAGACATTCAGTACTTC
TRBV2,NA,14,NA,TRBJ2-2,CASEQDRDLGELFF,TGTGCCAGCGAACAGGACAGAGATTTGGGGGAGCTGTTTTTT
TRBV7-8,few,15,TRBD1,TRBJ2-2,CASSLDRGRTGELFF,TGTGCCAGCAGCCTAGACAGGGGGCGCACCGGGGAGCTGTTTTTT
TRBV5-1,NA,14,NA,TRBJ1-4,CASSPQGTNEKLFF,TGCGCCAGCAGCCCCCAGGGTACTAATGAAAAACTGTTTTTT
TRBV7-6,NA,16,TRBD2,TRBJ2-3,CASSLYVAGGTDTQYF,TGTGCCAGCAGCTTATATGTAGCGGGGGGCACAGATACGCAGTATTTT
TRBV30,NA,11,NA,TRBJ1-1,CAWSEASEAFF,TGTGCCTGGAGTGAAGCATCTGAAGCTTTCTTT
TRBV5-4,NA,15,TRBD1,TRBJ2-7,CASSHHRDRVSEQYF,TGTGCCAGCAGCCACCACCGGGACAGGGTTAGCGAGCAGTACTTC
TRBV30,NA,12,NA,TRBJ2-7,CAWRQQGYEQYF,TGTGCCTGGCGACAACAGGGCTACGAGCAGTACTTC
TRBV6-5,once,11,TRBD2,TRBJ2-3,CASSSPGLTYF,TGTGCCAGCAGTTCTCCGGGACTAACGTATTTT
TRBV4-1,NA,15,TRBD2,TRBJ2-5,CASSQGTSTQETQYF,TGCGCCAGCAGCCAGGGGACTAGCACACAAGAGACCCAGTACTTC
TRBV5-5,NA,15,NA,TRBJ1-2,CASSSEQTAPYGYTF,TGTGCCAGCAGCTCCGAGCAGACAGCGCCCTATGGCTACACCTTC
TRBV5-1,NA,16,TRBD2,TRBJ2-1,CASSLSTSGGRNEQFF,TGCGCCAGCAGCTTGTCGACTAGCGGGGGGCGCAATGAGCAGTTCTTC
TRBV5-1,few,15,NA,TRBJ2-2,CASSLGRGVTGELFF,TGCGCCAGCAGCTTGGGCAGGGGAGTCACCGGGGAGCTGTTTTTT
TRBV11-2,NA,16,NA,TRBJ2-2,CASSPPGLPNTGELFF,TGTGCCAGCAGCCCCCCCGGACTTCCGAACACCGGGGAGCTGTTTTTT
TRBV5-1,few,13,TRBD2,TRBJ2-3,CASIGEGTDTQYF,TGCGCCAGCATCGGGGAGGGGACAGATACGCAGTATTTT
TRBV4-1,NA,15,NA,TRBJ2-2,CASSQGQANTGELFF,TGCGCCAGCAGCCAGGGACAAGCGAACACCGGGGAGCTGTTTTTT
TRBV27,NA,13,TRBD1,TRBJ2-7,CASSPDRTDEQYF,TGTGCCAGCAGTCCGGACAGGACCGACGAGCAGTACTTC
TRBV5-1,few,14,NA,TRBJ2-1,CASSKGGGEDEQFF,TGCGCCAGCAGCAAGGGGGGAGGGGAGGATGAGCAGTTCTTC
TRBV7-9,NA,17,NA,TRBJ2-1,CSSRLGMSANSRDEQFF,TGTTCCAGCAGACTAGGCATGTCCGCTAACAGTAGGGATGAGCAGTTCTTC
TRBV12-5,NA,15,NA,TRBJ2-1,CASGPGTPPSYEQFF,TGTGCTAGTGGTCCCGGGACTCCACCTTCGTATGAGCAGTTCTTC
TRBV2,NA,15,TRBD1,TRBJ1-5,CASSGDRTSNQPQHF,TGTGCCAGCAGTGGGGACAGGACGAGCAATCAGCCCCAGCATTTT